These T cell receptor beta chains were read from a single sample in a study of neurological immune-mediated disorders. From the 5' RACE reads, TCRdb called clonotypes with MiXCR, one entry per CDR3 protein. This repertoire shows 25,000 or so distinct CDR3 sequences, about 13% found once; its top ten account for about 5.5%. Sequencing used CD4+ T cells from blood. These receptors all stem from a female donor with HTLV-1-associated myelopathy (HAM/TSP). The CDR3 runs from the conserved cysteine through the conserved F or W. A D gene is named only where the DNA matches it firmly. Expanded clones get a size class; other rows say once, few or many, or leave the size out.

d_gene: TRBD2; abundance: few; v_gene: TRBV27; j_gene: TRBJ2-1; CDR3aa: CASRRFEGGGGGGAYNEQFF; CDR3nt: TGTGCCAGCAGGAGATTTGAGGGCGGTGGCGGCGGGGGTGCCTACAATGAGCAGTTCTTC
d_gene: -; abundance: few; v_gene: TRBV10-1; j_gene: TRBJ2-1; CDR3aa: CASSERVFGYEQFF; CDR3nt: TGCGCCAGCAGTGAGCGGGTGTTTGGCTATGAGCAGTTCTTC
d_gene: -; abundance: many; v_gene: TRBV7-2; j_gene: TRBJ1-1; CDR3aa: CASSETQGSEAFF; CDR3nt: TGTGCCAGCAGCGAGACTCAGGGATCTGAAGCTTTCTTT
d_gene: TRBD1; abundance: once; v_gene: TRBV6-1; j_gene: TRBJ2-1; CDR3aa: CASSDPGQGFNEQFF; CDR3nt: TGTGCCAGCAGTGACCCGGGACAGGGTTTTAATGAGCAGTTCTTC
d_gene: TRBD2; abundance: many; v_gene: TRBV5-1; j_gene: TRBJ2-3; CDR3aa: CASSLAPSGGTSTDTQYF; CDR3nt: TGCGCCAGCAGCTTGGCGCCTAGCGGGGGCACTAGCACAGATACGCAGTATTTT
d_gene: TRBD1; abundance: -; v_gene: TRBV7-9; j_gene: TRBJ2-7; CDR3aa: CASSSDRESSYEQYF; CDR3nt: TGTGCCAGCAGTTCCGACAGGGAGAGCTCCTACGAGCAGTACTTC
d_gene: -; abundance: many; v_gene: TRBV5-1; j_gene: TRBJ1-1; CDR3aa: CASSPMGLSPNTEAFF; CDR3nt: TGCGCCAGCAGCCCTATGGGGCTCAGCCCGAACACTGAAGCTTTCTTT
d_gene: TRBD2; abundance: many; v_gene: TRBV20-1; j_gene: TRBJ2-2; CDR3aa: CSAFSGGASGELFF; CDR3nt: TGCAGTGCTTTTAGCGGGGGGGCGAGCGGGGAGCTGTTTTTT
d_gene: TRBD1; abundance: many; v_gene: TRBV5-1; j_gene: TRBJ1-2; CDR3aa: CASSTSGTGGNGYTF; CDR3nt: TGCGCCAGCAGTACGTCCGGGACAGGGGGAAATGGCTACACCTTC
d_gene: -; abundance: many; v_gene: TRBV5-1; j_gene: TRBJ2-3; CDR3aa: CASRSTPGTDTQYF; CDR3nt: TGCGCCAGCAGATCGACCCCCGGGACAGATACGCAGTATTTT
d_gene: -; abundance: medium-sized; v_gene: TRBV20-1; j_gene: TRBJ2-7; CDR3aa: CSARKRTGISYEQYF; CDR3nt: TGCAGTGCGCGGAAGCGGACGGGTATCTCCTACGAGCAGTACTTC
d_gene: -; abundance: medium-sized; v_gene: TRBV28; j_gene: TRBJ1-2; CDR3aa: CASQGTPVYGYTF; CDR3nt: TGTGCCAGCCAGGGAACGCCCGTCTATGGCTACACCTTC
d_gene: TRBD1; abundance: many; v_gene: TRBV5-1; j_gene: TRBJ2-7; CDR3aa: CASSGTGGSHYEQYF; CDR3nt: TGCGCCAGCAGCGGTACAGGGGGCTCCCACTACGAGCAGTACTTC
d_gene: -; abundance: many; v_gene: TRBV12-3/TRBV12-4; j_gene: TRBJ2-7; CDR3aa: CASTNPGLALYEQYF; CDR3nt: TGTGCCAGCACCAATCCGGGGCTAGCCCTCTACGAGCAGTACTTC
d_gene: -; abundance: many; v_gene: TRBV4-2; j_gene: TRBJ1-2; CDR3aa: CASSQETGLISMRGYTF; CDR3nt: TGTGCCAGCAGCCAAGAGACGGGACTCATTAGCATGAGAGGCTACACCTTC
d_gene: -; abundance: many; v_gene: TRBV12-3/TRBV12-4; j_gene: TRBJ2-5; CDR3aa: CASRFEETQYF; CDR3nt: TGTGCCAGCAGATTTGAAGAGACCCAGTACTTC
d_gene: TRBD2; abundance: many; v_gene: TRBV7-9; j_gene: TRBJ2-7; CDR3aa: CASSLLAGENEQYF; CDR3nt: TGTGCCAGCAGCTTACTAGCGGGAGAGAACGAGCAGTACTTC
d_gene: TRBD1; abundance: many; v_gene: TRBV5-1; j_gene: TRBJ1-1; CDR3aa: CASSLGQGISNTEAFF; CDR3nt: TGCGCCAGCAGCTTAGGACAGGGGATTTCGAACACTGAAGCTTTCTTT
d_gene: -; abundance: many; v_gene: TRBV9; j_gene: TRBJ2-1; CDR3aa: CASSPGLSSYNEQFF; CDR3nt: TGTGCCAGCAGCCCTGGACTGAGCTCCTACAATGAGCAGTTCTTC
d_gene: TRBD2; abundance: many; v_gene: TRBV15; j_gene: TRBJ2-7; CDR3aa: CATSTGTSVDEQYF; CDR3nt: TGTGCCACCAGCACGGGGACTAGCGTCGACGAGCAGTACTTC
d_gene: TRBD2; abundance: once; v_gene: TRBV6-5; j_gene: TRBJ2-7; CDR3aa: CASSLSGRRSYEQYF; CDR3nt: TGTGCCAGCAGCCTTAGCGGGAGGCGCTCCTACGAGCAGTACTTC
d_gene: TRBD1; abundance: many; v_gene: TRBV6-5; j_gene: TRBJ2-7; CDR3aa: CASRLRTGTYYEQYF; CDR3nt: TGTGCCAGCAGACTGCGGACAGGGACTTACTACGAGCAGTACTTC
d_gene: TRBD1; abundance: medium-sized; v_gene: TRBV9; j_gene: TRBJ2-5; CDR3aa: CASSARTGFGETQYF; CDR3nt: TGTGCCAGCAGCGCCCGGACAGGTTTCGGAGAGACCCAGTACTTC
d_gene: TRBD2; abundance: -; v_gene: TRBV10-3; j_gene: TRBJ2-5; CDR3aa: CAISDPTSGGAQETQYF; CDR3nt: TGTGCCATCAGTGATCCGACTAGCGGGGGGGCCCAAGAGACCCAGTACTTC
d_gene: -; abundance: many; v_gene: TRBV7-3; j_gene: TRBJ2-5; CDR3aa: CASSSMDREGETQYF; CDR3nt: TGTGCCAGCAGCTCCATGGACAGGGAGGGAGAGACCCAGTACTTC